This T cell receptor beta chain was recorded in a study of T cell responses to AZD1222 COVID-19 vaccine. Study results and caveats: CD4 TCRs associated with vaccination spanned spike, dominating at 160-218 and 743-854.

V was clipped by 5 bases and J by 4 bases, with 11 bases between them. This CDR3 is built from 13 residues. Details on this clone: Its target is unknown.

Sequencing used immunoSEQ multiplex PCR; TCRdb keeps in-frame clones, though not all of them. The profile shows some 150,000 clones, more than 85% of them singletons. Specimen: peripheral blood, collected on day 0 of AZD1222 vaccination. The chain couples TRBV12-3 or TRBV12-4 to TRBJ1-2; D is ambiguous. The clonotype was recovered from an adult in good health. The CDR3 protein is CASSQGLGYGYTF. The DNA of the CDR3 is TGTGCCAGCAGTCAAGGGCTCGGCTATGGCTACACCTTC.